Below, 3 T cell receptor beta chains from the same sample are listed, as sequenced in a study of spatial heterogeneity in lung cancer. The sample's time point: blood at routine non-recurrence follow-up after resection. TCRdb reprocessed the 5' RACE reads via MiXCR and lists one record per CDR3 protein. Counted here are about 19,000 distinct CDR3 sequences, about 9% occurring once; the ten biggest clones make up just over 35%. Here the sequenced sample was PBMCs, taken at follow-up. Receptors were obtained from a female donor with early-stage non-small cell lung cancer.

This clonotype was seen ten or more times. Mismatch with germline at one junction end may stem from a read error. The rearrangement links TRBV2 to TRBJ1-2; 8 bases fit TRBD1. This CDR3 has 15 residues. CDR1 is SNHLY, CDR2 FYNNEI, per germline. The CDR3 loop reads CASSEDQGADYGYTF. CDR3 nucleotides: TGTGCCAGCAGCGAAGACCAGGGGGCGGACTATGGCTACACCTTC. Variable domain in full (rest from reference TRBV2 and TRBJ1-2): EPEVTQTPSHQVTQMGQEVILRCVPISNHLYFYWYRQILGQKVEFLVSFYNNEISEKSEIFDDQFSVERPDGSNFTLKIRSTKLEDSAMYFCASSEDQGADYGYTFGSGTRLTVV.

This clonotype was seen repeatedly, ten times or more. The chain carries TRBV5-1 and TRBJ2-5; perhaps TRBD2 as D (5 bases). The CDR3 totals 14 residues. V was trimmed by 4 bases and J by 2 bases, leaving 12 bases between them. The germline V gene has CDR1 SGHRS and CDR2 YFSETQ. The CDR3 protein is CASSQRGSQETQYF. For the CDR3, the DNA is TGCGCCAGCAGCCAACGAGGGTCGCAAGAGACCCAGTACTTC.

This clonotype has ten or more counts. This sequence joins TRBV6-1 and TRBJ2-1, with 10 bases matching TRBD1. V lost 4 bases, J lost 6 bases, and 6 bases stayed unmatched. The CDR3 covers 15 residues. From germline, CDR1 is MNHNS and CDR2 SASEGT. The CDR3 DNA follows: TGTGCCAGCAGTGTCGGACAGGGGGGCATCAATGAGCAGTTCTTC. Protein product: CASSVGQGGINEQFF.